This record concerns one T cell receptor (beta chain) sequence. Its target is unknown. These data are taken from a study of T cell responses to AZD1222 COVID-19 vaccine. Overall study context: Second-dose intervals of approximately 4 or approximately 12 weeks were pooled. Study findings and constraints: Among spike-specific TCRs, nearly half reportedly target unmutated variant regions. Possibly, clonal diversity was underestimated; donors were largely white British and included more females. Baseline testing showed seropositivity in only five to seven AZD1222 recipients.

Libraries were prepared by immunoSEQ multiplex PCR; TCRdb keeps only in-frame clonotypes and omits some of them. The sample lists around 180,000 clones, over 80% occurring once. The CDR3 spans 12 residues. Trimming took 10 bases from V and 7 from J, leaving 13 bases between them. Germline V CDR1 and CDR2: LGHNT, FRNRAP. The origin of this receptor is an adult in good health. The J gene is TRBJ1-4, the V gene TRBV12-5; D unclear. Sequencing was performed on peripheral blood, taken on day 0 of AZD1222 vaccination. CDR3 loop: CATEDLGEKLFF. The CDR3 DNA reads TGTGCTACGGAAGACTTAGGTGAAAAACTGTTTTTT.